This passage covers 10 T cell receptor beta chains from one sample sequenced in a study of siplizumab effects on memory and regulatory T cells. Here immunoSEQ multiplex PCR was the method, and the copy in TCRdb shows in-frame clones only, minus some. The data contain fewer than 130,000 clones, 92% of them seen just once; the ten biggest clones take up about 1.5%. The sequenced material came from CD4+ T cells sorted from blood. The receptors shown here come from a human donor in good health.

V and J are TRBV7-9 and TRBJ2-5, with 8 nucleotides matching TRBD1. Per the germline V gene, CDR1 is SEHNR and CDR2 is FQNEAQ (reference sequence). V was pared by 4 bases and J by 5 bases, with 6 bases of the junction left unmatched. The CDR3 has 14 amino acids. The CDR3 spells CASSSGQGLETQYF. The CDR3 DNA is TGTGCCAGCAGCTCTGGACAGGGATTGGAGACCCAGTACTTC.

This clone has a single count. The chain carries TRBV19 and TRBJ1-1; unclear D gene. The CDR3 is 17 residues long. Germline V gene data show CDR1 as LNHDA and CDR2 as SQIVND (reference sequence). The ends were cut back, 5 bases at V and 0 bases at J, with 19 bases in the middle. CDR3 DNA sequence: TGTGCCAGTAGTTCCATAAGGGCGTATCGCATGAACACTGAAGCTTTCTTT. Protein: CASSSIRAYRMNTEAFF. The variable domain in full, completed from reference TRBV19 and TRBJ1-1, reads DGGITQSPKYLFRKEGQNVTLSCEQNLNHDAMYWYRQDPGQGLRLIYYSQIVNDFQKGDIAEGYSVSREKKESFPLTVTSAQKNPTAFYLCASSSIRAYRMNTEAFFGQGTRLTVV.

The chain couples TRBV27 to TRBJ1-2; unclear D gene. This CDR3 has 13 residues. Germline V lookup: CDR1 MNHEY, CDR2 SMNVEV (reference sequence). The V gene lost 3 bases and the J gene lost 8 bases, with 13 bases spanning the gap. The CDR3 spells CASSFGPSGGYTF. CDR3 nucleotide sequence: TGTGCCAGCAGTTTTGGACCCTCGGGAGGCTACACCTTC.

The V call is TRBV6-1, the J call TRBJ1-4; D gene uncertain. CDR1 and CDR2 from the germline V gene are MNHNS and SASEGT. V dropped 7 bases and J dropped 7 bases, with 7 bases sitting between them. The CDR3 covers 11 residues. This chain's CDR3 is CASTGSEKLFF. Here the CDR3 DNA reads TGTGCCAGCACGGGCAGTGAAAAACTGTTTTTT.

The genes are TRBV6-4 and TRBJ2-1, with 7 bases aligning to TRBD2. Trimming removed 3 bases from V and 2 bases from J; junction bases left unmatched: 7. The germline V gene has CDR1 MRHNA and CDR2 SNTAGT. The CDR3 spans 16 residues. CDR3 residues: CASSDKRGLAYNEQFF. As DNA, the CDR3 is TGTGCCAGCAGTGATAAGCGGGGACTCGCCTACAATGAGCAGTTCTTC.

This chain joins TRBV5-1 and TRBJ1-2; D gene unclear. This CDR3 comprises 14 residues. The germline V gene has CDR1 SGHRS and CDR2 YFSETQ. The V end was cut by 2 bases, the J end by 5 bases, with 13 bases between. Written as DNA, the CDR3 is TGCGCCAGCAGCTTAGGAGGGTTAGGGTATGGCTACACCTTC. Residues: CASSLGGLGYGYTF.

The V and J genes are TRBV21-1 and TRBJ2-7; the tabulated D call, TRBD1, remains unverified against the DNA. TRBV21-1 is designated a pseudogene. This CDR3 has 17 residues. The CDR3 loop is CASSQAPTGPGSYEQYF. The CDR3 DNA reads as TGTGCCAGCAGCCAAGCCCCTACAGGCCCAGGATCCTACGAGCAGTACTTC.

The J gene is TRBJ1-3, the V gene TRBV6-6; D perhaps matches TRBD1 (5 bases). The CDR3 contains 15 residues. Germline CDR1 reads MNHNY; CDR2 reads SVGAGI (reference sequence). V lost 3 bases to trimming and J lost 3 bases, with 12 bases between them. The CDR3 is CASSYPLGGGNTIYF. DNA of the CDR3: TGTGCCAGCAGTTATCCGTTGGGGGGTGGAAACACCATATATTTT.

This clone occurred once. The chain combines TRBV30 with TRBJ2-5; D possibly corresponds to TRBD1 (5 bases). The CDR3 sequence is 13 residues long. V was clipped by 0 bases and J by 6 bases, with 11 bases between them. The germline CDR1 and CDR2 sequences are GTSNPN and SVGIG (reference sequence). This chain's CDR3 is CAWSVSRVKTQYF. The CDR3, as DNA: TGTGCCTGGAGTGTATCCAGGGTTAAGACCCAGTACTTC.

This chain joins TRBV18 and TRBJ1-2; D is possibly TRBD1 (6 bases). This CDR3 contains 16 residues. Germline V gives CDR1 KGHSH, CDR2 LQKENI. Trimming shortened V by 1 base and J by 7 bases, and 19 bases separated the two germline ends. Here the CDR3 reads CASSPQPGQLTGGYTF. CDR3 DNA sequence: TGTGCCAGCTCACCACAACCGGGACAACTAACGGGTGGCTACACCTTC.